The TCR beta chain described here comes from a study of a mutant IDH1 vaccine in newly diagnosed glioma. Looking at the study overall: Each patient was administered eight vaccinations, scheduled in weeks 1, 3, 5, 7, 11, 15, 19 and 23. Of treated patients, roughly 62% were men and 37.5% women, averaging around 40 years. Therapy received beforehand was radiotherapy, temozolomide, or both, with most patients given both.

CDR3 length: 13 amino acids. Germline-derived CDR1 and CDR2 are SGHRS and YFSETQ. Whole-study results and caveats: Altogether, 80% to 95% of patients exhibited vaccine-induced immune responses.

Regarding time point: week 5, during vaccination. Vaccine doses each comprised 300 ug of mutant IDH1 20-mer peptide, with topical imiquimod. Using immunoSEQ multiplex PCR, the repertoire was profiled, and TCRdb retains in-frame clones only, with some absent. The sample has 39,000 or so clones, 70% to 80% seen once. As to this clone: The target antigen is unknown. At one of its ends the junction is not consistent with the germline gene, which may arise from a read error.

This chain links TRBV5-1 with TRBJ2-7, with TRBD2 identical over 8 bases. The source material was PBMCs, sampled from a glioma patient whose treatment included an IDH1 peptide vaccine. This TCR derives from a man aged 35-49 years with glioma. DNA of the CDR3: TGCGCCAGCAGCACTAGCGGATCCGAAAAGCAGCACTTC. Protein: CASSTSGSEKQHF.